This TCR beta chain came from a study of CD4 T cells in relation to SARS-CoV-2 and coronaviruses. Whole-study context: Patient ages ranged from roughly 21 to 80, median 38. Convalescent patients were 7 or 8 males and 4 females; two were Hispanic.

On this clone itself: What it binds is unknown.

Naive and memory CD4+ T cells came from enriched cryopreserved PBMCs. Sorted naive or memory CD4+ cells met CEF peptides for 10 days. Looked up from germline, CDR1 is SGHTA and CDR2 is FQGNSA. The J segment lost 5 bases and the V segment lost 5 bases, leaving 11 bases of the junction unmatched. There are 15 residues in the CDR3. Using immunoSEQ multiplex PCR, the repertoire was profiled, and TCRdb retains in-frame clones only, with some absent. The sample carries around 34,000 clones, around four fifths recorded once. Sequencing was carried out using memory CD4+ T cells from PBMCs, cultured in vitro. The TCR originated in an adult with COVID-19. The V call is TRBV7-2, the J call TRBJ2-5, with 7 bases matching TRBD2. The CDR3 sequence: CASSIGLVGSETQYF. CDR3 bases: TGTGCCAGCAGCATCGGACTAGTTGGTTCTGAGACCCAGTACTTC. Full variable domain (remainder filled in from reference TRBV7-2 and TRBJ2-5): GAGVSQSPSNKVTEKGKDVELRCDPISGHTALYWYRQSLGQGLEFLIYFQGNSAPDKSGLPSDRFSAERTGGSVSTLTIQRTQQEDSAVYLCASSIGLVGSETQYFGPGTRLLVL.